This T cell receptor (beta chain) stems from a study of T-cell reconstitution after alpha-beta-depleted transplantation in children. The study, taken as a whole, reports: There were reportedly several hundred expanded graft clones from which alpha-beta T cells came about two months after transplant. Some patients owed their high day-60 TCRbeta diversity to surviving recipient T cells and thymic progenitors. Fresh T-cell production supplied most of the T-cell counts and diversity seen one year after transplant.

This clonotype was seen repeatedly, ten times or more. No antigen is known for it. Unique molecular identifiers featured in how the TCRbeta library was prepared. One entry per CDR3 protein, called by TCRdb with MiXCR from the PCR reads. Of fewer than 350,000 distinct CDR3 sequences in the sample, about 9.4% are singletons; the top ten hold less than 9%. The material was PBMCs, obtained before TCRalphabeta/CD19-depleted stem cell transplant. This receptor was obtained from a boy under two years old with acute myeloid leukemia, due to receive a stem cell transplant.

In DNA form, the CDR3 reads TGTGCCAGCAGCTTACAGGGGTATGAGCAGTTCTTC. It is translated as CASSLQGYEQFF. J is TRBJ2-1 and V is TRBV7-8, with D possibly being TRBD1 (6 bases). The V end lost 2 bases, the J end lost 8 bases, and 7 bases lay between the germline ends. Germline-derived CDR1 and CDR2 are SGHVS and FQNEAQ. The CDR3 has 12 amino acids.